This TCR beta chain was captured in a study of cytomegalovirus exposure and HLA in healthy donors (dated 2017 in TCRdb). Background for the entire study: An earlier analysis of some 600 of the donors reported approximately 260 Gb of sequence data and 117 million unique TCR beta sequences obtained from 180 million or so T cells. Approximately 300 gigabases of sequencing data and 75 million to 85 million unique TCR sequences made up an early release that covered over 550 HLA-typed donors. The genetic ancestry cluster associated with self-reported Caucasian donors included 81% of the roughly 400 genotyped donors. The study aimed to test whether signatures of past pathogen exposure could be identified by cataloging public T cell receptors. Using immunosequencing, the study profiled T cell repertoires from fewer than 850 subjects and related those repertoires to cytomegalovirus serostatus. Besides the first cohort of about 730 subjects, a separate validation cohort made up of 95 to 150 different subjects was used. To predict cytomegalovirus infection status, the study brought together high-throughput TCR immunosequencing, statistical association of individual TCRs with disease status, and machine learning. In a later analysis, previously published TCR beta repertoires from hundreds of donors were re-analyzed and high-resolution HLA genotyping was added so that TCR occurrence patterns could be studied. In the later analysis, no new phenotypic data were used to find candidate immune exposures; instead, reliance was placed on TCR beta sequences and their occurrence across donors. An earlier analysis of approximately 640 of the donors applied high-throughput TCR beta sequencing to assess whether each TCR beta V gene segment acted as functional or pseudogenic. Donor age, sex, ethnicity and CMV serostatus were compiled alongside the repertoire data. A later genetic analysis used genome-wide SNP genotypes for about 55% of the 666 donors, treating that subset as a discovery cohort. Every repertoire in the discovery cohort had been generated on one and the same sequencing platform. HLA typing included class I and class II loci at four-digit resolution. Typing coverage differed by locus: A, B, C, DRB1 and DQB1 were typed in roughly 620-640 donors, DQA1 in 500 to 550, DPA1 in 600 to 610, and DPB1 in just under 490. Roughly 5 DR-DQ haplotypes were handled as single units for association and clustering because linkage in the cohort was strong. Among some 400 genotyped donors of the cohort, an average of roughly 230,000 unique TCR beta nucleotide sequences was sequenced per donor, of which 15% to 20% were non-productive.

Points the paper makes about the study in general: A later analysis found that HLA-associated TCR beta chains were more clonally expanded and had lower generation probabilities than equally common non-associated chains. A later analysis associated about 16,000 TCR beta sequences with specific HLA alleles at a false discovery rate of 0.05. In vitro tests confirmed that a few of the cytomegalovirus-associated TCR beta chains recognize cytomegalovirus antigens. The cohort was sequenced for TCR beta chains only, and without alpha or paired-chain data the features that could be detected were limited. It was suggested by the authors that the approach could potentially be generalized to other disease states and immunological phenotypes. The classifier was reported to diagnose cytomegalovirus status with high specificity and sensitivity in both the original and validation cohorts. An association between a missense DCLRE1C variant and V-gene and J-gene trimming of TCR beta chains was found in a later genetic analysis and replicated in an independent cohort. The study listed approximately 150 TCR beta chains as associated with cytomegalovirus. According to a later analysis, most CMV-associated TCR beta chains appeared to be HLA-restricted, and the HLA associations seemed to be driven largely by CMV exposure. When HLA alleles, especially DR and DQ, strongly co-occurred, attributing TCR associations to individual alleles was difficult. A further reported finding was that TCR beta sequences accurately predicted the HLA-A and HLA-B alleles for most subjects in the first cohort. A later analysis found that TCR association rates varied across HLA loci, with DRB1 alleles showing the most associated TCRs and HLA-C alleles the fewest. According to a later genetic analysis, donors in an Asian-associated ancestry cluster had fewer N-insertions in productive TCRs than the approximately 690-donor mean. Because the 87-base-pair reads could not distinguish some IMGT-functional V segments, including TRBV6-2 and TRBV6-3, those segments were excluded. The earlier analysis of fewer than 750 of the donors excluded over 15 rarely observed V segments, including chromosome 9 orphons, because counts were too low. Across donors, most TCR sequences were observed very rarely, whereas some public TCRs were present in many individuals. The sequencing pipeline was judged likely to have produced a cluster of highly shared sequence variants as a technical artifact. Linkage disequilibrium might explain the correlated functional status among segregating V segments, but an unknown experimental factor could not be excluded. Immune exposure information for the cohort was limited to CMV serostatus. Several of the top co-occurrence clusters appeared to be linked to parvovirus B19, influenza, CMV and Epstein-Barr virus, according to a later analysis. Because some donors lacked HLA typing at each locus, the association tests relied only on the typed subset. In an earlier analysis of around 600 of the donors, most TCR beta V segments appeared in productive rearrangements about 87% or about 30% of the time, broadly matching IMGT annotations. Roughly uniform sequencing depth across donors was assumed in presence/absence analyses, although this assumption may not hold.

In total, 666 healthy bone marrow donors made up the cohort. All cohort members were sampled while nominally healthy, although unrecorded immune exposures were likely present. The donor tested CMV seropositive and was one of the 289 seropositive cohort members. Each donor provided a peripheral blood sample, and peripheral blood mononuclear cells were used for TCR beta sequencing. The Qiagen DNeasy Blood Extraction Kit was used to extract genomic DNA from the blood cell samples. The library relied on the immunoSEQ multiplex PCR assay. For the multiplex PCR, a mixture combining 60 forward primers for TCR Vbeta segments and 13 reverse primers for TCR Jbeta segments was used. Amplification of the CDR3 region of rearranged TCR beta genes was performed with a multiplex PCR assay on genomic DNA. The Illumina HiSeq System was used to sequence the amplified TCR beta libraries as 87-base-pair reads. In the paper's pipeline: A later analysis tallied some 79 million unique TCR beta chains across the 660 or so repertoires, and some 12 million of those chains were shared by two or more donors. Raw reads were error-corrected and collapsed into unique sequences with a nearest-neighbor algorithm that merged closely related sequences to remove PCR and sequencing errors. CDR3 sequences were aligned to IMGT reference sequences to assign V, D and J gene segments. For a sequence to be retained, a match of at least six nucleotides was required to both a V gene segment and a J gene segment. Rearrangements were called productive when the CDR3 lacked stop codons and stayed in frame with V and J; all others were non-productive. CDR3 was defined by IMGT convention, running from the second conserved V-encoded cysteine to the conserved J-encoded phenylalanine. In an earlier analysis of 587 of the donors, sequences lacking an unambiguous match to a single V gene segment were excluded. An earlier analysis of about 600 of the donors called V segments functional above 56.7% productive rearrangements and segregating when the between-donor standard deviation exceeded 5%. A statistical classification framework was built for diagnosing cytomegalovirus status from the catalog of TCR beta chain sequences. In a later analysis, V and J genes were assigned by comparing TCR nucleotide sequences against IMGT/GENE-DB human TR gene sequences. The TCRdist pipeline was used in a later analysis to assign CDR3 sequences and most-parsimonious VDJ recombination scenarios. In a later analysis, each TCR beta chain was defined by its CDR3 amino acid sequence together with its V-gene family, and reads lacking a unique V-gene family were excluded. A later analysis removed 592 highly shared, low-generation-probability nucleotide sequences to deal with suspected cross-contamination and a sequencing artifact. For each public chain, a later analysis derived a clonal expansion index from normalized ranks of inferred template counts within each repertoire. Generation probabilities in a later analysis came from a VDJ recombination model fitted to out-of-frame rearrangements, and those results were checked against IGoR. In a later analysis, TCR-TCR, TCR-HLA and TCR-CMV co-occurrence was scored with hypergeometric tests, and a repertoire-size bias correction was applied to TCR pairs. In a later analysis, false discovery rates were estimated by permuting HLA or CMV assignments 20 times. In a later analysis, co-occurring TCRs were grouped with DBSCAN, and TCRdist sequence similarity was added when clustering was performed within HLA-allele-positive subsets. Repertoires with fewer than 30,000 or more than 120,000 public chains were left out of co-occurrence clustering, as were roughly five repertoires with anomalous nucleotide sharing. Not all clones reach the TCRdb copy of this immuneACCESS table, which keeps in-frame sequences only. Checked studies attribute under half of the gap to unresolved V genes and leave the rest unexplained. V, J and clone size are those of that table, while D and trimming were read from the DNA. For this sample there are around 150,000 clones; 65% to 70% appear just once. 3.5% to 5% of the sample comes from the top ten.

The V end gives up 5 bases and the J end 3 bases, leaving 7 bases in the junction not matched to a gene. CDR1 and CDR2 are drawn from the germline V gene (reference sequence): PRHDT, FYEKMQ. The cysteine opens and the phenylalanine closes a CDR3 of 15 amino acids. Just CDR3 DNA is preserved here, 45 bases in frame from base 1. Turning to this clone: Its cognate antigen has yet to be identified. Per-nucleotide qualities are absent, and no much larger clonotype sits a single base away.

Sequencing input: PBMCs. This sequence uses TRBV13 and TRBJ2-7; 10 central nucleotides agree with TRBD1. The source of this sequence is a young woman in good health and CMV-seropositive. Here is the DNA: TGTGCCAGCAGCCCCGACAGGGGGCAAAACTACGAGCAGTACTTC. This is translated as CASSPDRGQNYEQYF.